These T cell receptor beta chains were read from a single sample in a study of glioma-infiltrating T cells. TCRdb re-called the multiplex PCR reads with MiXCR, one entry per CDR3 protein. The sample lists roughly 130,000 distinct CDR3 sequences, around a quarter occurring once. The sequencing sample was made of glioma tissue, nonneoplastic brain tissue, or PBMCs (not recorded which). The receptors originated from a human donor with low-grade glioma or glioblastoma, undergoing nonglioma brain surgery, or in good health (not recorded which). CDR3s include the opening cysteine and the closing phenylalanine or tryptophan. Fields, in order: clone size, J gene, D gene, V gene, CDR3 protein, CDR3 DNA. D genes are given only for firm matches. Only part of the rows carry a size: once, few, many, or a class if the clone is expanded.

>.|TRBJ2-4|TRBD2|TRBV5-1
CASRMAWGGMDIQYF
TGCGCCAGCAGAATGGCGTGGGGGGGTATGGACATTCAGTACTTC
>.|TRBJ1-1|TRBD1|TRBV6-6
CASSYDRDDTEAFF
TGTGCCAGCAGTTACGACAGGGATGACACTGAAGCTTTCTTT
>many|TRBJ1-5|.|TRBV7-8
CASSLVSNQPQHF
TGTGCCAGCAGTTTAGTGTCGAATCAGCCCCAGCATTTT
>.|TRBJ1-1|TRBD1|TRBV5-1
CASSSHDRAAYRGTEAFF
TGCGCCAGCAGCTCCCATGACAGGGCGGCCTACCGGGGCACTGAAGCTTTCTTT
>.|TRBJ1-2|.|TRBV30
CAWSVRRYPNYGYTF
TGTGCCTGGAGTGTAAGGAGGTACCCCAACTATGGCTACACCTTC
>.|TRBJ1-3|.|TRBV20-1
CSARDSIRKTPGSGNTIYF
TGCAGTGCTAGAGATAGTATCCGGAAAACTCCCGGCTCTGGAAACACCATATATTTT
>many|TRBJ2-1|TRBD1|TRBV15
CATSRALDRMTHNEQFF
TGTGCCACCAGCAGAGCTCTGGACAGGATGACTCACAATGAGCAGTTCTTC
>.|TRBJ2-1|.|TRBV6-4
CASQGNRAYNEQFF
TGTGCCAGTCAGGGAAACAGGGCCTACAATGAGCAGTTCTTC
>.|TRBJ2-1|TRBD2|TRBV5-4
CASTQRLAGDNEQFF
TGTGCCAGCACCCAGAGACTAGCGGGGGACAATGAGCAGTTCTTC
>few|TRBJ1-1|.|TRBV2
CASSDRHPRNTEAFF
TGTGCCAGCAGTGATCGACACCCTCGGAACACTGAAGCTTTCTTT
>many|TRBJ1-5|TRBD1|TRBV28
CASSLRGLSNQPQHF
TGTGCCAGCAGTCTCAGGGGGCTTAGCAATCAGCCCCAGCATTTT
>few|TRBJ2-5|.|TRBV5-1
CASSLDVGLYQETQYF
TGCGCCAGCAGCTTGGATGTCGGCCTCTACCAAGAGACCCAGTACTTC
>.|TRBJ1-5|.|TRBV20-1
CSARGSGIYSNQSQHF
TGCAGTGCCCGGGGGTCGGGCATCTATAGCAATCAGTCCCAGCATTTT
>many|TRBJ2-3|.|TRBV15
CATSREFVAGDTQYF
TGTGCCACCAGCAGAGAGTTCGTTGCGGGGGATACGCAGTATTTT
>few|TRBJ1-5|.|TRBV29-1
CSVGQSVNQPQHF
TGCAGCGTTGGCCAGAGCGTCAATCAGCCCCAGCATTTT
>few|TRBJ2-4|TRBD2|TRBV3-1
CASSHTLAGGHKNIQYF
TGTGCCAGCAGCCATACTCTAGCGGGGGGGCACAAAAACATTCAGTACTTC
>many|TRBJ2-3|.|TRBV20-1
CSVTLTGRRDTQYF
TGCAGTGTGACTCTGACCGGCCGTCGTGATACGCAGTATTTT
>.|TRBJ1-5|.|TRBV6-6
CASSYSSGINQPQHF
TGTGCCAGCAGTTACTCATCGGGGATCAATCAGCCCCAGCATTTT
>many|TRBJ1-5|.|TRBV7-2
CASSPSGQYYSNQPQHF
TGTGCCAGCAGCCCCTCCGGACAGTATTATAGCAATCAGCCCCAGCATTTT
>.|TRBJ2-4|TRBD2|TRBV2
CASSQRGQETQYF
TGTGCCAGCAGCCAGCGGGGCCAAGAGACTCAGTACTTC
>many|TRBJ1-2|.|TRBV27
CASSSATVYGYTF
TGTGCCAGCAGTTCGGCGACAGTCTATGGCTACACCTTC